This TCR beta chain was observed in a study of response to subunit inactivated influenza vaccine. The study's findings and limits: Researchers suggested that each seasonal influenza vaccination recruits few new T cells.

Germline CDR1 reads SEHNR; CDR2 reads FQNEAQ (reference sequence). V was pared by 5 bases and J by 6 bases, with 7 bases of the junction left unmatched. This CDR3 comprises 15 residues. TCRdb passed the RT-PCR reads through MiXCR, listing each CDR3 protein once. The sample holds 400,000 to 550,000 distinct CDR3 sequences, roughly 27% seen once. Regarding this clonotype: The antigen remains unidentified.

Sequenced material: CD4+ T cells sorted from PBMCs, taken 5 days after vaccination. The V and J genes are TRBV7-9 and TRBJ2-3, with 11 bases fitting TRBD2. The origin of this receptor is a man in his forties or fifties who received an inactivated influenza vaccine. The CDR3: CASSQTSGARDTQYF. The CDR3, as DNA: TGTGCCAGCAGCCAGACTAGCGGGGCACGGGATACGCAGTATTTT.